Listed below are T cell receptor beta chains from one sample, sequenced in a study of T-cell memory formation after mild COVID-19. TCRdb reprocessed the 5' RACE reads with MiXCR, giving one entry per CDR3 protein. The data contain 95,000 to 110,000 distinct CDR3 sequences, about an eighth of them seen just once; the ten biggest clones take up under 45%. Sequencing was performed on PBMCs or a T cell subset sorted from them (not recorded which). These receptors were collected from a man between 18 and 35 years old who had mild COVID-19 (a few samples of this study predate the infection). Cell type and time point are not known. Both conserved end residues are part of each CDR3. D genes are given only for firm matches. The listing skips clone size in some rows; elsewhere it reads once, few, many or a size class.

v_gene,abundance,d_gene,j_gene,CDR3aa,CDR3nt
TRBV20-1,many,-,TRBJ2-5,CSARGQHQTQYF,TGCAGTGCTAGAGGCCAGCATCAGACCCAGTACTTC
TRBV6-6,few,-,TRBJ1-1,CARHLGTPVCTEAFF,TGTGCCAGACACCTGGGGACCCCCGTTTGCACTGAAGCTTTCTTT
TRBV11-2,few,-,TRBJ2-2,CASSLAGLTGELFF,TGTGCCAGCAGCTTGGCGGGGTTGACCGGGGAGCTGTTTTTT
TRBV4-1,few,-,TRBJ2-1,CASSQNQGVYNEQFF,TGCGCCAGCAGCCAGAACCAGGGAGTCTACAATGAGCAGTTCTTC
TRBV27,few,TRBD1,TRBJ2-7,CASSFLGTEYGEQYF,TGTGCCAGCAGCTTCTTAGGGACAGAGTATGGCGAGCAGTACTTC
TRBV4-1,-,-,TRBJ1-2,CASSEIQGDYGYTF,TGCGCCAGCAGCGAAATACAGGGAGACTATGGCTACACCTTC
TRBV5-6,many,-,TRBJ2-3,CASSSSTVDSTDTQYF,TGTGCCAGCAGCTCCTCGACAGTGGACAGCACAGATACGCAGTATTTT
TRBV14,-,-,TRBJ2-3,CASSSGGFAQYF,TGTGCCAGCAGCTCTGGCGGGTTTGCGCAGTATTTT
TRBV5-1,-,TRBD1,TRBJ1-1,CASSWPTGDVSDTEAFF,TGCGCCAGCAGCTGGCCGACAGGGGATGTCTCAGACACTGAAGCTTTCTTT
TRBV9,-,-,TRBJ1-1,CASSVGLANTEAFF,TGTGCCAGCAGCGTAGGGCTGGCGAACACTGAAGCTTTCTTT
TRBV9,few,-,TRBJ1-1,CASSVGSGNEAFF,TGTGCCAGCAGCGTAGGGTCCGGGAATGAAGCTTTCTTT
TRBV9,-,-,TRBJ2-7,CASSVGGATEQYF,TGTGCCAGCAGCGTAGGCGGGGCGACCGAGCAGTACTTC
TRBV6-5,-,TRBD2,TRBJ2-1,CASSYYAGEYNEQFF,TGTGCCAGCAGTTACTATGCGGGGGAGTACAATGAGCAGTTCTTC
TRBV6-1,few,TRBD1,TRBJ2-4,CASRRTGAKNIQYF,TGTGCCAGCAGGCGGACAGGGGCCAAAAACATTCAGTACTTC
TRBV27,many,TRBD2,TRBJ2-1,CASSFGTSGGYNEQFF,TGTGCCAGCAGTTTTGGGACTAGCGGGGGTTACAATGAGCAGTTCTTC
TRBV27,few,TRBD1,TRBJ2-2,CASSSYGTGGVTGELFF,TGTGCCAGCAGTTCCTATGGCACAGGGGGCGTCACCGGGGAGCTGTTTTTT